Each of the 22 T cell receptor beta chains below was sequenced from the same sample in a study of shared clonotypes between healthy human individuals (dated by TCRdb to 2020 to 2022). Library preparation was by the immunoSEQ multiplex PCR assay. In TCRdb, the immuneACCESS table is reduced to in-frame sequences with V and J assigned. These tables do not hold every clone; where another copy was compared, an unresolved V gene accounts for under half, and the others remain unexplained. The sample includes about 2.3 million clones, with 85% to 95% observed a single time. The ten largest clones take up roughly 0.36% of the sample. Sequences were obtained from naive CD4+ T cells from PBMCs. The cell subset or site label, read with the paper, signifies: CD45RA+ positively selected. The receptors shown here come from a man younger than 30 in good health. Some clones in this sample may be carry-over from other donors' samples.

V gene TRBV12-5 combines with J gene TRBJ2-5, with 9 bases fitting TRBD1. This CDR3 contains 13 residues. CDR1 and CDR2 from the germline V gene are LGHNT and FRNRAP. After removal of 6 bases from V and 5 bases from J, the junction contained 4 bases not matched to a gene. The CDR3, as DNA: TGTGCTAGTGGACAGGGGGCGAAGGAGACCCAGTACTTC. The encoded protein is CASGQGAKETQYF.

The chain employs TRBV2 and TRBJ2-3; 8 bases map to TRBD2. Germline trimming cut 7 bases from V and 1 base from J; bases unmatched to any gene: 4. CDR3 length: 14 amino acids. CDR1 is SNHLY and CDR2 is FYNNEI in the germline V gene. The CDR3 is CASIQTSGTDTQYF. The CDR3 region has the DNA TGTGCCAGCATCCAGACTAGCGGCACAGATACGCAGTATTTT.

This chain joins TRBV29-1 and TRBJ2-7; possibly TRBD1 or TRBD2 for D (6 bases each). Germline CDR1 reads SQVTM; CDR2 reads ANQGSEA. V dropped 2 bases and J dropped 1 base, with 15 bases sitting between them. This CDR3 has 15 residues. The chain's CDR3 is CSVELGGLPSYEQYF. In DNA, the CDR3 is TGCAGCGTTGAATTAGGGGGGTTGCCGTCCTACGAGCAGTACTTC.

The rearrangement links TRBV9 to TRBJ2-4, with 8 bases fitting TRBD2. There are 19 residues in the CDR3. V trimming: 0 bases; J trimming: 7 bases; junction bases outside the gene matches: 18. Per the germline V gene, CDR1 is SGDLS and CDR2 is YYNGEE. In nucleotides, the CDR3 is TGTGCCAGCAGCGTAGGGGGCGGGGTAGCGGGAACGGCGGGGAACATTCAGTACTTC. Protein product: CASSVGGGVAGTAGNIQYF.

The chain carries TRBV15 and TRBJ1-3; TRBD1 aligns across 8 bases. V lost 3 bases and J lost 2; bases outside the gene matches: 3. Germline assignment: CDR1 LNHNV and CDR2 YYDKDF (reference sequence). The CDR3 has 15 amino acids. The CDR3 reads CATSREQGAGNTIYF. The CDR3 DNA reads TGTGCCACCAGCAGGGAACAGGGGGCTGGAAACACCATATATTTT.

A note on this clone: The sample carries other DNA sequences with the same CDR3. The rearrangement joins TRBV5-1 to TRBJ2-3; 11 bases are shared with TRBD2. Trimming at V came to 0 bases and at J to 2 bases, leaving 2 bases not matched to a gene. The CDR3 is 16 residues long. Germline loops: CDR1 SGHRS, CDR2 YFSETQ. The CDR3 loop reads CASSLVAGGSTDTQYF. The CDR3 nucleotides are TGCGCCAGCAGCTTGGTAGCGGGAGGGTCCACAGATACGCAGTATTTT.

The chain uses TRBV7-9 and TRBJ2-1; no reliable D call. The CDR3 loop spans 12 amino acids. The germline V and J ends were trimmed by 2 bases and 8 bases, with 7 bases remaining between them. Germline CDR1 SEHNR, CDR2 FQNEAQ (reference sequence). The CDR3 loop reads CASSLSVDEQFF. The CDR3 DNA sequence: TGTGCCAGCAGCTTATCGGTGGATGAGCAGTTCTTC.

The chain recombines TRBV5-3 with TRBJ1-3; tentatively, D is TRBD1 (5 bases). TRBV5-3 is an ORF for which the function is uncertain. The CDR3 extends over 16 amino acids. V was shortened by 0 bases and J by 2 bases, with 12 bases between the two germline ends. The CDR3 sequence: CARSLGQGSPGNTIYF. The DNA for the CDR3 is TGTGCCAGAAGCTTGGGGCAGGGCAGTCCTGGAAACACCATATATTTT.

DNA for the CDR3: TGTGCCTGGAACCGACAGGGGGCGCGGGAGACCCAGTACTTC. Protein product: CAWNRQGARETQYF. This chain joins TRBV30 and TRBJ2-5, with 10 bases fitting TRBD1. J was trimmed by 5 bases and V by 4 bases; bases with no gene match: 7. Germline lookup yields CDR1 GTSNPN and CDR2 SVGIG (reference sequence). The CDR3 consists of 14 residues.

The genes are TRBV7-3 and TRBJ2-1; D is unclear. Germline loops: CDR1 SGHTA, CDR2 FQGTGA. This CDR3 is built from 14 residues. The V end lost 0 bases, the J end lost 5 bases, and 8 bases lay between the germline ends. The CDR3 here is CASSLTGSNNEQFF. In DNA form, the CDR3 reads TGTGCCAGCAGCTTAACAGGGTCCAACAATGAGCAGTTCTTC. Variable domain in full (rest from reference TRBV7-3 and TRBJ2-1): GAGVSQTPSNKVTEKGKYVELRCDPISGHTALYWYRQSLGQGPEFLIYFQGTGAADDSGLPNDRFFAVRPEGSVSTLKIQRTERGDSAVYLCASSLTGSNNEQFFGPGTRLTVL.

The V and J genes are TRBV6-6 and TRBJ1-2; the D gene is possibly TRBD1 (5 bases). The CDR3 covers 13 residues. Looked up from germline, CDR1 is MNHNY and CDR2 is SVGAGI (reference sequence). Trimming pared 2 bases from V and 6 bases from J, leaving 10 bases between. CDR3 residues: CASSYRAGDGYTF. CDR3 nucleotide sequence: TGTGCCAGCAGTTACAGGGCGGGGGATGGCTACACCTTC.

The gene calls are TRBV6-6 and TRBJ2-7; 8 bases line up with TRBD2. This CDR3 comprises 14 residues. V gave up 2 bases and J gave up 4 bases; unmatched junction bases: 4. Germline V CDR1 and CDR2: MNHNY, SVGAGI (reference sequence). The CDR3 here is CASSYEGGRYEQYF. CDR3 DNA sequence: TGTGCCAGCAGTTACGAGGGCGGGAGGTACGAGCAGTACTTC.

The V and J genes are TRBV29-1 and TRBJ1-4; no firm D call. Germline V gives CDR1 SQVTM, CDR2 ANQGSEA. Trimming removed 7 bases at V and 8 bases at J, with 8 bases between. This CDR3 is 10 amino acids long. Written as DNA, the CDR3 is TGCAGCGCCCTAAGGGAAAAACTGTTTTTT. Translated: CSALREKLFF. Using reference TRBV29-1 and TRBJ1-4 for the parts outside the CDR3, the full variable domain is SAVISQKPSRDICQRGTSLTIQCQVDSQVTMMFWYRQQPGQSLTLIATANQGSEATYESGFVIDKFPISRPNLTFSTLTVSNMSPEDSSIYLCSALREKLFFGSGTQLSVL.

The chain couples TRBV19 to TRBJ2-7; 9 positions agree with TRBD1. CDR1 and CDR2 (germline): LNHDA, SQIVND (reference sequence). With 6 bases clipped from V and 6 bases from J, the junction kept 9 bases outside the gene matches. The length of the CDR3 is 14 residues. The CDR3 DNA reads TGTGCCAGTAGACCCGGGACAGGGTGGGGCGAGCAGTACTTC. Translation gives CASRPGTGWGEQYF.

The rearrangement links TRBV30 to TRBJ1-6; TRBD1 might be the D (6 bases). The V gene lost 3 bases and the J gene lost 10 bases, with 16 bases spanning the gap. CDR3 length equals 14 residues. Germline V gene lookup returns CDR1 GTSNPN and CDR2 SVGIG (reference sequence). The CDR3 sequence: CAWSLRGYGSPLHF. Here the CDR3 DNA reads TGTGCCTGGAGCCTCAGGGGTTATGGGTCACCCCTCCACTTT.

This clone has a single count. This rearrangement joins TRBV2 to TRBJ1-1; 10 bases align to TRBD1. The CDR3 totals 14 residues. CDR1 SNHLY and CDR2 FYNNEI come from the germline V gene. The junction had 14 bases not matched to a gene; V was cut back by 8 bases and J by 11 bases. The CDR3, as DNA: TGTGCCAGCGCCAGGACAGGGGGAAGGTCTACGGCTTTCTTT. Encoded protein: CASARTGGRSTAFF.

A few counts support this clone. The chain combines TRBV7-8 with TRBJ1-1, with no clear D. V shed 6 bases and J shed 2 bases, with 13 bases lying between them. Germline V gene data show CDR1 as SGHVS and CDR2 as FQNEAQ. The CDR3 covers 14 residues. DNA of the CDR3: TGTGCCAGCAGAGAAAGGACGGGAAACACTGAAGCTTTCTTT. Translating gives CASRERTGNTEAFF.

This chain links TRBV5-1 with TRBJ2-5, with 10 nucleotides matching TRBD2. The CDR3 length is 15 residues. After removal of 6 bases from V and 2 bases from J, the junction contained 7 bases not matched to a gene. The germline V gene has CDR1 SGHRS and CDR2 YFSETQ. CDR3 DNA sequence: TGCGCCAGCACACTAAGCGGGAGGGGACAAGAGACCCAGTACTTC. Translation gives CASTLSGRGQETQYF.

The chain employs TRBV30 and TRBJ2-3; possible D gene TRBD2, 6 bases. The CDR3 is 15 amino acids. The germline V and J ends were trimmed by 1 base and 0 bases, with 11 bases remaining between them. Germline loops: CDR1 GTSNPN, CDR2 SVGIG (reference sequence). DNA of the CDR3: TGTGCCTGGAGTGCGGGACTGCTTAGCACAGATACGCAGTATTTT. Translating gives CAWSAGLLSTDTQYF.

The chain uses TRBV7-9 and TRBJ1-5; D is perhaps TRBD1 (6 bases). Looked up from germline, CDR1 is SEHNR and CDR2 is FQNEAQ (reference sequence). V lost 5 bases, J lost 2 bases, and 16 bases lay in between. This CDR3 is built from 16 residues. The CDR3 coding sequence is TGTGCCAGCAGCGCCCACAGGGTCGGCGGCAATCAGCCCCAGCATTTT. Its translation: CASSAHRVGGNQPQHF.

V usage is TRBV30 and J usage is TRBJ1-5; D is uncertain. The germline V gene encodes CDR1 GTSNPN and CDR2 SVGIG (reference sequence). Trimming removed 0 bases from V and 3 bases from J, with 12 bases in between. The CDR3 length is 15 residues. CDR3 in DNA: TGTGCCTGGAGTGTATCCTCGGTTTCCAATCAGCCCCAGCATTTT. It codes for CAWSVSSVSNQPQHF.

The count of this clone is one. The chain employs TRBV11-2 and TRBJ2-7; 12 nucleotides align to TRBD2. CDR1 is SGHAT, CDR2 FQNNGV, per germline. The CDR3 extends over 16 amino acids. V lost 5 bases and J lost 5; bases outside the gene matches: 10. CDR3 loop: CASSPRLAGVSDEQYF. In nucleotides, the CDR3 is TGTGCCAGCAGCCCGCGACTAGCGGGAGTCTCGGACGAGCAGTACTTC. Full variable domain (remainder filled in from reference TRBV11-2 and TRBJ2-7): EAGVAQSPRYKIIEKRQSVAFWCNPISGHATLYWYQQILGQGPKLLIQFQNNGVVDDSQLPKDRFSAERLKGVDSTLKIQPAKLEDSAVYLCASSPRLAGVSDEQYFGPGTRLTVT.